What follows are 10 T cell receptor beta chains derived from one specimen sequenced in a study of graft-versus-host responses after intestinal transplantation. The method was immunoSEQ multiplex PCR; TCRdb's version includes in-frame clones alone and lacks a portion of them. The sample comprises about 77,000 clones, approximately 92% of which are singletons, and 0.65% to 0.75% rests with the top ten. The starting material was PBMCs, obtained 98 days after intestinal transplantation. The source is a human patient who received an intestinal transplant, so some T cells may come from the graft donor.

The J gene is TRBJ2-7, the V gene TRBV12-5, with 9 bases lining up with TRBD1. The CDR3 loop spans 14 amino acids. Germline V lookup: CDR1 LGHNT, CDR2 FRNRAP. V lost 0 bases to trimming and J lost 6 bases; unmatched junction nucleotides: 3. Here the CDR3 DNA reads TGTGCTAGTGGTTTGGTACAGGGGGCGGGCGAGCAGTACTTC. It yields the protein CASGLVQGAGEQYF.

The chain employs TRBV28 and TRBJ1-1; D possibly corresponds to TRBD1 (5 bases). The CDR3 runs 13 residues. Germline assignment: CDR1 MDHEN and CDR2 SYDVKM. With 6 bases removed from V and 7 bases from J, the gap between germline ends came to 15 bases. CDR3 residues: CASSTGRGNEAFF. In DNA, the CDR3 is TGTGCCAGCAGCACTGGACGGGGCAATGAAGCTTTCTTT. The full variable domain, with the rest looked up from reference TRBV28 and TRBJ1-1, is DVKVTQSSRYLVKRTGEKVFLECVQDMDHENMFWYRQDPGLGLRLIYFSYDVKMKEKGDIPEGYSVSREKKERFSLILESASTNQTSMYLCASSTGRGNEAFFGQGTRLTVV.

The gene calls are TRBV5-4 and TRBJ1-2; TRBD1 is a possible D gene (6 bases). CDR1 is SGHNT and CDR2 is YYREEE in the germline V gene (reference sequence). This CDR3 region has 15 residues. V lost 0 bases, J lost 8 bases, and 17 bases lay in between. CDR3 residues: CASSLATGKGGGYTF. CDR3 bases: TGTGCCAGCAGCTTGGCTACAGGGAAAGGGGGGGGCTACACCTTC.

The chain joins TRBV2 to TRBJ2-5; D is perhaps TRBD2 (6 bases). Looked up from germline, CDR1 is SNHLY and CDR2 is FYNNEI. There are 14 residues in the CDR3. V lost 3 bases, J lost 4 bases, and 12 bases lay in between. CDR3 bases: TGTGCCAGCAGTGATCGGGGAGGCGGAGAGACCCAGTACTTC. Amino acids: CASSDRGGGETQYF.

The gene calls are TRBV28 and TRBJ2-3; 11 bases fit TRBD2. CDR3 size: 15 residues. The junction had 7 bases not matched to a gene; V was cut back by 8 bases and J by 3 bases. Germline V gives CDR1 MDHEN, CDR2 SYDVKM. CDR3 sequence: CASQIAGGPTDTQYF. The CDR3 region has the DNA TGTGCCAGCCAGATAGCGGGAGGGCCGACAGATACGCAGTATTTT.

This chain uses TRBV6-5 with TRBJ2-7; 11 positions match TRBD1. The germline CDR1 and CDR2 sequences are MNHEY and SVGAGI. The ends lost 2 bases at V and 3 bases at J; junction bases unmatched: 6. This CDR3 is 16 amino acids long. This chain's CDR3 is CASSYAGQGAYYEQYF. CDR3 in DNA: TGTGCCAGCAGTTACGCAGGACAGGGGGCTTACTACGAGCAGTACTTC.

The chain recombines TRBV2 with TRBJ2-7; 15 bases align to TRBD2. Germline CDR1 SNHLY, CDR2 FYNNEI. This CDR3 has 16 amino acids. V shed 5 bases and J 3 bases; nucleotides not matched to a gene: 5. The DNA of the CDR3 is TGTGCCAGCAGTATCGGGACTAGCGGGGGGTTCTACGAGCAGTACTTC. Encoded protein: CASSIGTSGGFYEQYF. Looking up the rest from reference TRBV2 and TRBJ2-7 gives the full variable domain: EPEVTQTPSHQVTQMGQEVILRCVPISNHLYFYWYRQILGQKVEFLVSFYNNEISEKSEIFDDQFSVERPDGSNFTLKIRSTKLEDSAMYFCASSIGTSGGFYEQYFGPGTRLTVT.

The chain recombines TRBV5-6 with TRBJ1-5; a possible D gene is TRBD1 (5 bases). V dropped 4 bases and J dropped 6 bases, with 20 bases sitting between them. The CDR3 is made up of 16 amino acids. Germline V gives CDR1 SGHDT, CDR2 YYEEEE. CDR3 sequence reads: CASSRTRDGISQPQHF. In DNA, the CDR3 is TGTGCCAGCAGCCGAACCCGGGACGGAATAAGTCAGCCCCAGCATTTT.

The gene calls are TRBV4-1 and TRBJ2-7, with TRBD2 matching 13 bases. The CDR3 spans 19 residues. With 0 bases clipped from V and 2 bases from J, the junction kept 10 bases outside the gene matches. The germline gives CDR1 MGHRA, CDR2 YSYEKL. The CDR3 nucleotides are TGCGCCAGCAGCCAAGAAGGACTAGCGGGGGCATTCGCCACCTACGAGCAGTACTTC. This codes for CASSQEGLAGAFATYEQYF.

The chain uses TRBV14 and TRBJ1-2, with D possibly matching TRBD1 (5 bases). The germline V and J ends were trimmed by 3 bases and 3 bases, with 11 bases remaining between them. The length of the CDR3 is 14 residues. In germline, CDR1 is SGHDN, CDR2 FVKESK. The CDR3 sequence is CASSQRGNYYGYTF. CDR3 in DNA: TGTGCCAGCAGCCAGCGGGGCAACTACTATGGCTACACCTTC.